The 27 T cell receptor beta chains reported below all come from one sample, sequenced in a study of cytomegalovirus exposure and HLA in healthy donors. Using immunoSEQ multiplex PCR, the repertoire was profiled, and TCRdb retains in-frame clones only, with some absent. This table holds 80,000 to 95,000 clones, around 93% found once. The sequenced sample was PBMCs. These TCRs come from a woman in her twenties or thirties in good health and CMV-seropositive.

The V gene is TRBV28, the J gene TRBJ2-7; D is ambiguous. The CDR3 runs to 16 residues. The ends were cut back, 7 bases at V and 3 bases at J, with 22 bases in the middle. Germline CDR1 is MDHEN and CDR2 is SYDVKM. The chain's CDR3 is CASNHWSYPNGYEQYF. In DNA, the CDR3 is TGTGCCAGCAACCATTGGAGTTATCCCAATGGCTACGAGCAGTACTTC.

In its sample, this clone was seen once. CDR3 DNA sequence: TGTGCCAGTACCGTTCCTGGTCGCAGCGGTGGCTACACCTTC. This translates into CASTVPGRSGGYTF. The chain links TRBV19 to TRBJ1-2; D unresolved. The V end was cut by 7 bases, the J end by 7 bases, with 19 bases between. The CDR3 spans 14 residues. Germline lookup yields CDR1 LNHDA and CDR2 SQIVND (reference sequence).

The chain has TRBV30 and TRBJ1-5; D call uncertain. The CDR3 contains 12 residues. V lost 0 bases and J 5 bases, leaving 5 bases between the germline ends. Germline CDR1 GTSNPN, CDR2 SVGIG (reference sequence). CDR3: CAWSVSDQPQHF. The CDR3 DNA reads TGTGCCTGGAGTGTTTCCGATCAGCCCCAGCATTTT. Combining the CDR3 with reference TRBV30 and TRBJ1-5 gives the whole variable domain SQTIHQWPATLVQPVGSPLSLECTVEGTSNPNLYWYRQAAGRGLQLLFYSVGIGQISSEVPQNLSASRPQDRQFILSSKKLLLSDSGFYLCAWSVSDQPQHFGDGTRLSIL.

The chain has TRBV2 and TRBJ2-5; TRBD2 matches 10 bases. Germline CDR1 and CDR2: SNHLY and FYNNEI. Trimming at V came to 7 bases and at J to 4 bases, leaving 12 bases not matched to a gene. The CDR3 contains 16 residues. CDR3 region: CASKEPGTSVAETQYF. The DNA of the CDR3 is TGTGCCAGCAAGGAGCCGGGGACTAGCGTAGCAGAGACCCAGTACTTC.

V usage is TRBV4-2 and J usage is TRBJ1-1; 7 bases align to TRBD1. This CDR3 spans 15 amino acids. The J segment lost 9 bases and the V segment lost 0 bases, leaving 10 bases of the junction unmatched. Germline assignment: CDR1 LGHNA and CDR2 YNFKEQ. The CDR3: CASSQDSSRQGKAFF. Here the CDR3 DNA reads TGTGCCAGCAGCCAAGACAGCTCTCGACAGGGTAAAGCTTTCTTT.

A single count supports this clone. The rearrangement joins TRBV11-3 to TRBJ2-1, with 13 nucleotides matching TRBD2. The ends lost 5 bases at V and 5 bases at J; junction bases unmatched: 3. The CDR3 length is 15 residues. Per germline, CDR1 SGHNT and CDR2 YENEEA. In DNA form, the CDR3 reads TGTGCCAGCAGCCCGGGACTAGCGGGAAACAATGAGCAGTTCTTC. It yields the protein CASSPGLAGNNEQFF.

The chain couples TRBV7-2 to TRBJ1-1, with D possibly matching TRBD1 (6 bases). CDR1 and CDR2 (germline): SGHTA, FQGNSA. This CDR3 contains 14 residues. Trimming stripped 4 bases from V and 4 bases from J, with 13 bases between. The chain's CDR3 is CASSSPAGVTEAFF. CDR3 bases: TGTGCCAGCAGCTCTCCCGCAGGGGTCACTGAAGCTTTCTTT.

The chain joins TRBV30 to TRBJ1-2, with D perhaps TRBD1 (6 bases). V was pared by 1 base and J by 8 bases, with 11 bases between. Germline values: CDR1 GTSNPN, CDR2 SVGIG (reference sequence). This CDR3 comprises 12 residues. Here the CDR3 reads CAWSATGRGYTF. Here the CDR3 DNA reads TGTGCCTGGAGTGCGACAGGACGCGGCTACACCTTC.

V gene TRBV7-2 combines with J gene TRBJ2-7; no clear D gene. From germline, CDR1 is SGHTA and CDR2 FQGNSA. The CDR3 covers 11 residues. Trimming shortened V by 5 bases and J by 3 bases, and 5 bases separated the two germline ends. CDR3 in DNA: TGTGCCAGCAGCCTTCGCTACGAGCAGTACTTC. This translates into CASSLRYEQYF.

The gene calls are TRBV7-6 and TRBJ2-2, with 10 bases fitting TRBD2. The V gene's germline CDR1 is SGHVS and CDR2 FNYEAQ. J gave up 2 bases and V 1 base, and 4 bases lay outside the gene matches. The CDR3 length is 17 residues. The CDR3: CASSLVSGRANTGELFF. The CDR3 DNA sequence: TGTGCCAGCAGCTTAGTCAGCGGGAGGGCTAACACCGGGGAGCTGTTTTTT. Variable domain in full (rest from reference TRBV7-6 and TRBJ2-2): GAGVSQSPRYKVTKRGQDVALRCDPISGHVSLYWYRQALGQGPEFLTYFNYEAQQDKSGLPNDRFSAERPEGSISTLTIQRTEQRDSAMYRCASSLVSGRANTGELFFGEGSRLTVL.

The V gene is TRBV28, the J gene TRBJ2-2, with TRBD1 matching over 7 bases. CDR1 and CDR2 from the germline V gene are MDHEN and SYDVKM. V lost 7 bases, J lost 0 bases, and 5 bases stayed unmatched. The CDR3 loop spans 15 amino acids. The CDR3 region is CASTGQETNTGELFF. The CDR3 nucleotides are TGTGCCAGCACTGGACAGGAAACGAACACCGGGGAGCTGTTTTTT.

The J gene is TRBJ2-3, the V gene TRBV28, with D possibly being TRBD2 (6 bases). Trimming pared 8 bases from V and 0 bases from J, leaving 12 bases between. Germline loops: CDR1 MDHEN, CDR2 SYDVKM. The CDR3 has 14 amino acids. The CDR3 region is CASRDSFSTDTQYF. The CDR3 DNA reads TGTGCCAGCCGGGACTCGTTTAGCACAGATACGCAGTATTTT.

The chain recombines TRBV2 with TRBJ2-7; D might be TRBD1 (6 bases). CDR1 and CDR2 from the germline V gene are SNHLY and FYNNEI. V was trimmed by 6 bases and J by 4 bases, leaving 13 bases between them. The CDR3 sequence is 13 residues long. In DNA, the CDR3 is TGTGCCAGCAGAGAGACAGGATCGTACGAGCAGTACTTC. It yields the protein CASRETGSYEQYF. Using reference TRBV2 and TRBJ2-7 for the parts outside the CDR3, the full variable domain is EPEVTQTPSHQVTQMGQEVILRCVPISNHLYFYWYRQILGQKVEFLVSFYNNEISEKSEIFDDQFSVERPDGSNFTLKIRSTKLEDSAMYFCASRETGSYEQYFGPGTRLTVT.

V usage is TRBV19 and J usage is TRBJ2-2; the D gene is possibly TRBD2 (6 bases). Germline loops: CDR1 LNHDA, CDR2 SQIVND (reference sequence). The CDR3 is 18 amino acids. V shed 2 bases and J shed 0 bases, with 16 bases lying between them. CDR3 sequence: CASSIRWASEANTGELFF. The CDR3 nucleotides are TGTGCCAGTAGTATAAGATGGGCTAGCGAGGCGAACACCGGGGAGCTGTTTTTT.

The CDR3 bases are TGTGCCAGCAGCCGAGACAGAGCTAACTATGGCTACACCTTC. This translates into CASSRDRANYGYTF. V usage is TRBV7-2 and J usage is TRBJ1-2; TRBD1 might be the D (5 bases). The V gene lost 5 bases and the J gene lost 0 bases, with 10 bases spanning the gap. From germline, CDR1 is SGHTA and CDR2 FQGNSA. The CDR3 loop spans 14 amino acids.

The chain has TRBV5-1 and TRBJ2-2, with no clear D. Trimming pared 0 bases from V and 1 base from J, leaving 4 bases between. Germline assignment: CDR1 SGHRS and CDR2 YFSETQ. The CDR3 covers 14 residues. For the CDR3, the DNA is TGCGCCAGCAGCTTGGCACAGAACACCGGGGAGCTGTTTTTT. Translation: CASSLAQNTGELFF.

The chain joins TRBV11-2 to TRBJ2-1, with 7 nucleotides matching TRBD2. The CDR3 has 16 residues. The germline V gene encodes CDR1 SGHAT and CDR2 FQNNGV. The J segment lost 0 bases and the V segment lost 5 bases, leaving 7 bases of the junction unmatched. The CDR3 region is CASSPLRGSSYNEQFF. The CDR3 DNA reads as TGTGCCAGCAGCCCCCTGCGGGGGAGCTCCTACAATGAGCAGTTCTTC.

The chain couples TRBV25-1 to TRBJ2-7; TRBD2 aligns across 13 bases. The J segment lost 6 bases and the V segment lost 6 bases, leaving 8 bases of the junction unmatched. In germline, CDR1 is MGHDK, CDR2 SYGVNS. The CDR3 extends over 15 amino acids. In nucleotides, the CDR3 is TGTGCCAGCAGGCCGACTAGCGGGAGGTTGGGCGAGCAGTACTTC. It is translated as CASRPTSGRLGEQYF.

The chain recombines TRBV11-2 with TRBJ1-1; 8 positions agree with TRBD1. In germline, CDR1 is SGHAT, CDR2 FQNNGV. This CDR3 spans 15 amino acids. V dropped 4 bases and J dropped 0; count of bases not matched to a gene: 4. CDR3 nucleotides: TGTGCCAGCAGCTCCCGGACAGGGCTGAACACTGAAGCTTTCTTT. Amino acid sequence: CASSSRTGLNTEAFF.

V gene TRBV29-1 combines with J gene TRBJ2-7, with 7 bases fitting TRBD2. Germline values: CDR1 SQVTM, CDR2 ANQGSEA. Unmatched junction bases numbered 6, after V lost 6 bases and J lost 1 base. This CDR3 spans 13 amino acids. In nucleotides, the CDR3 is TGCAGCGTAGGGCGCGGGGGTTCCTACGAGCAGTACTTC. Translated, it gives CSVGRGGSYEQYF.

The rearrangement uses TRBV14 and TRBJ2-7, with 8 bases lining up with TRBD2. Trimming cost V 1 base and J 7 bases; bases outside gene matches: 6. CDR1 SGHDN and CDR2 FVKESK come from the germline V gene. There are 14 residues in the CDR3. This CDR3 reads CASSQVVPGGEQYF. The CDR3 DNA reads TGTGCCAGCAGCCAAGTTGTCCCGGGGGGGGAGCAGTACTTC.

The chain couples TRBV7-9 to TRBJ1-2; D gene uncertain. Trimming stripped 4 bases from V and 0 bases from J, with 15 bases between. CDR1 SEHNR and CDR2 FQNEAQ come from the germline V gene (reference sequence). There are 16 residues in the CDR3. The CDR3 reads CASSSPLRGSNYGYTF. CDR3 DNA: TGTGCCAGCAGCTCTCCACTCCGGGGTTCTAACTATGGCTACACCTTC. The variable domain in full, completed from reference TRBV7-9 and TRBJ1-2, reads DTGVSQNPRHKITKRGQNVTFRCDPISEHNRLYWYRQTLGQGPEFLTYFQNEAQLEKSRLLSDRFSAERPKGSFSTLEIQRTEQGDSAMYLCASSSPLRGSNYGYTFGSGTRLTVV.

V gene TRBV4-1 combines with J gene TRBJ1-5; D unclear. The CDR3 length is 15 residues. The germline gives CDR1 MGHRA, CDR2 YSYEKL. V dropped 1 base and J dropped 4 bases, with 11 bases sitting between them. The CDR3 coding sequence is TGCGCCAGCAGCCAAGTAGTTCCCGGGAATCAGCCCCAGCATTTT. Translation gives CASSQVVPGNQPQHF.

J is TRBJ1-5 and V is TRBV27; TRBD1 matches at 12 bases. This CDR3 region has 16 residues. The V gene end was trimmed by 6 bases and the J gene end by 7 bases; junction bases not matched to a gene: 10. The germline gives CDR1 MNHEY, CDR2 SMNVEV (reference sequence). The CDR3 is CASSLGTGGAVQPQHF. The CDR3, as DNA: TGTGCCAGCAGCCTAGGGACAGGGGGCGCGGTGCAGCCCCAGCATTTT.

The rearrangement links TRBV5-4 to TRBJ1-1; no firm D call. The germline gives CDR1 SGHNT, CDR2 YYREEE (reference sequence). The CDR3 totals 13 residues. Trimming shortened V by 0 bases and J by 6 bases, and 9 bases separated the two germline ends. The CDR3, as DNA: TGTGCCAGCAGCTTGGATCCTGTCCCTGAAGCTTTCTTT. Its protein is CASSLDPVPEAFF.

This rearrangement joins TRBV19 to TRBJ1-1; D gene ambiguous. Germline V gives CDR1 LNHDA, CDR2 SQIVND (reference sequence). There are 13 residues in the CDR3. The germline V and J ends were trimmed by 6 bases and 0 bases, with 8 bases remaining between them. CDR3 in amino acids: CASSRFMNTEAFF. The CDR3 bases are TGTGCCAGTAGCAGGTTTATGAACACTGAAGCTTTCTTT.

The rearrangement joins TRBV11-2 to TRBJ2-7, with D unclear. Germline CDR1 SGHAT, CDR2 FQNNGV. CDR3 length: 12 residues. Trimming took 5 bases from V and 4 from J, leaving 9 bases between them. The CDR3 is CASSPQDYEQYF. In DNA form, the CDR3 reads TGTGCCAGCAGCCCCCAGGATTACGAGCAGTACTTC.